The source of this T cell receptor beta chain is a study of T-cell reconstitution after alpha-beta-depleted transplantation in children. Unique molecular identifiers were used in preparing the TCRbeta library. Via MiXCR, TCRdb re-called the PCR reads, giving one row per CDR3 protein. The profile shows some 390,000 distinct CDR3 sequences, roughly 22% of them singletons. The CDR3 covers 17 residues. With 4 bases clipped from V and 6 bases from J, the junction kept 10 bases outside the gene matches. This clonotype was obtained from a human donor who donated a stem cell graft to a child with acute myeloid leukemia. Material: PBMCs from the stem cell graft donor, obtained from the stem cell graft. V gene TRBV12-3 or TRBV12-4 combines with J gene TRBJ2-1; 12 positions agree with TRBD2. The DNA of the CDR3 is TGTGCCAGCAGTTCCGGACTAGCGGGACCCTCAGGCAATGAGCAGTTCTTC. This gives the protein CASSSGLAGPSGNEQFF.